The rows below give T cell receptor beta chains drawn from one sample of a study of blood T cell repertoires in COVID-19. The assay was immunoSEQ multiplex PCR, and TCRdb's table has in-frame clones only and misses some. The repertoire has about 280,000 clones, approximately 86% of them found once; the top ten carry 2.1%. The material sequenced was peripheral blood. All receptors derive from a woman between 25 and 40 years old who had recovered from COVID-19. Both conserved end residues are part of each CDR3. The order of the fields is CDR3 protein, CDR3 DNA, J gene, clone size, V gene, D gene. D genes are given only for firm matches. Size is stated for part of the rows, as once, few or many counts, or as a class when the clone is expanded.

CASSQARGQGSETQYF TGTGCCAGCAGCCAAGCTCGGGGACAGGGATCAGAGACCCAGTACTTC TRBJ2-5 - TRBV4-2 TRBD1
CASSLSFPRIYNEQFF TGCGCCAGCAGCTTGTCTTTTCCCAGGATTTACAATGAGCAGTTCTTC TRBJ2-1 - TRBV5-1 -
CASSLGQRETQYF TGCGCCAGCAGCCTGGGACAGCGGGAGACCCAGTACTTC TRBJ2-5 - TRBV4-1 TRBD1
CSAPDSHYGYTF TGCAGCGCCCCGGACAGCCACTATGGCTACACCTTC TRBJ1-2 - TRBV29-1 -
CASSSSPEYEQYF TGTGCCAGCAGCTCTAGCCCGGAATACGAGCAGTACTTC TRBJ2-7 once TRBV27 -
CASSSSGSINQPQHF TGTGCCAGCAGCAGCTCGGGATCGATAAATCAGCCCCAGCATTTT TRBJ1-5 - TRBV5-8 -
CASSPRDSLGEKLFF TGTGCCAGTAGTCCACGGGACTCCCTAGGGGAAAAACTGTTTTTT TRBJ1-4 - TRBV19 -
CASTPFSGLNTGELFF TGTGCCAGCACCCCCTTTAGCGGATTGAACACCGGGGAGCTGTTTTTT TRBJ2-2 - TRBV3-1/TRBV3-2 -
CASSFSGEYGYTF TGTGCCAGCAGTTTCTCTGGAGAGTATGGCTACACCTTC TRBJ1-2 - TRBV12-3/TRBV12-4 -
CASSSLTGPDEQFF TGTGCCAGCAGTTCCCTGACAGGTCCCGATGAGCAGTTCTTC TRBJ2-1 - TRBV6-6 -
CASSSGRGVTEAFF TGTGCCAGCAGTTCGGGACGCGGGGTCACTGAAGCTTTCTTT TRBJ1-1 - TRBV28 -